This TCR beta chain was retrieved from a study of blood T cells in healthy people across ages. Using a J-beta primer mix together with a sample-barcoded 5' primer, a second PCR was run for about 7 to 12 cycles. TCRdb itself ran the 5' RACE reads through MiXCR, one entry per CDR3 protein. The sample carries roughly 1.5 million distinct CDR3 sequences, approximately 43% recorded once. Study-wide results and limits: Among long-lived donors, naive CD4+ cells were more numerous and diversity higher than in aged donors.

To note about this clonotype: The antigen is not known.

The germline gives CDR1 KGHSH, CDR2 LQKENI. The CDR3 has 16 residues. This receptor was taken from a woman between 18 and 29 years old in good health. The genes are TRBV18 and TRBJ2-4; the D gene is possibly TRBD1 (6 bases). The J call may not be correct, given that the DNA end is closer to TRBJ2-7. Sequencing input: blood. The CDR3 coding sequence is TGTGCCAGCTCACCACCGTGGACAGCCGATCCCTACGAGCAGTACTTC. Amino acid sequence: CASSPPWTADPYEQYF.